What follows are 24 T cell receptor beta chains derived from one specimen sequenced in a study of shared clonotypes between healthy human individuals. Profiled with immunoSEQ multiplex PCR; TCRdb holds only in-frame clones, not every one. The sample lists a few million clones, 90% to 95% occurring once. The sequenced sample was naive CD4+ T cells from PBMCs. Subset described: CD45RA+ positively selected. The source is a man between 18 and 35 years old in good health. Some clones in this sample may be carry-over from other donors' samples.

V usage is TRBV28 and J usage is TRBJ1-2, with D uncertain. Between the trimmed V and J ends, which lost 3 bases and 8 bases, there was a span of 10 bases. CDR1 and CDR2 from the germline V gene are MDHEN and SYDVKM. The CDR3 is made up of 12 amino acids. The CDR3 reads CASSFPTGGYTF. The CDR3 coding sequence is TGTGCCAGCAGTTTTCCAACGGGAGGCTACACCTTC.

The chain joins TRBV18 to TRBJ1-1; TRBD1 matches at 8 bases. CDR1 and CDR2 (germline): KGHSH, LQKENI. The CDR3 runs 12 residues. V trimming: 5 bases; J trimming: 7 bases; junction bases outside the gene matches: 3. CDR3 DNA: TGTGCCAGCTCAGGACAGGGTGTTGAAGCTTTCTTT. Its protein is CASSGQGVEAFF.

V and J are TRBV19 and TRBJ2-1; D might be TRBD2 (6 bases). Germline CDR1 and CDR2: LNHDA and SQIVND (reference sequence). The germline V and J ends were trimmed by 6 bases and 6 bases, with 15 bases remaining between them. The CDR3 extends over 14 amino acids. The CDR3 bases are TGTGCCAGTAGCGAGACTAGTCAAGTCAATGAGCAGTTCTTC. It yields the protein CASSETSQVNEQFF.

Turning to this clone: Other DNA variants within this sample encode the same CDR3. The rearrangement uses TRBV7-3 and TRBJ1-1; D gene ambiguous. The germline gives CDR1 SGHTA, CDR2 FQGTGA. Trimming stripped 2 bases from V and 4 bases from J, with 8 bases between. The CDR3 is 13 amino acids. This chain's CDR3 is CASSLGTGTEAFF. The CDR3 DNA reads TGTGCCAGCAGCTTAGGAACGGGCACTGAAGCTTTCTTT.

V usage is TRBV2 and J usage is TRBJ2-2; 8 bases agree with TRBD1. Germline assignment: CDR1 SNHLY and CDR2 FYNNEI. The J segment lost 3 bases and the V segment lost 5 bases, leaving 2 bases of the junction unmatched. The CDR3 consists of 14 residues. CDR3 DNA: TGTGCCAGCAGTCCGGACAGGGACACCGGGGAGCTGTTTTTT. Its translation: CASSPDRDTGELFF.

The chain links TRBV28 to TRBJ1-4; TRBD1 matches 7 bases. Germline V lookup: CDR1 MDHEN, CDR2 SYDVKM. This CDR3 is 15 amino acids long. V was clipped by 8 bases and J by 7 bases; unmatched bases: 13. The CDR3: CASYTGAFGGEKLFF. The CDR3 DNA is TGTGCCAGCTACACAGGGGCCTTTGGGGGTGAAAAACTGTTTTTT.

CDR3 in DNA: TGTGCCAGCAGCTCAATCGCCAATACGCAGTATTTT. Its protein product is CASSSIANTQYF. The chain couples TRBV5-6 to TRBJ2-3, with D unclear. Trimming shortened V by 3 bases and J by 7 bases, and 9 bases separated the two germline ends. The CDR3 totals 12 residues. Looked up from germline, CDR1 is SGHDT and CDR2 is YYEEEE. The variable domain in full, with the rest retrieved from reference TRBV5-6 and TRBJ2-3, is DAGVTQSPTHLIKTRGQQVTLRCSPKSGHDTVSWYQQALGQGPQFIFQYYEEEERQRGNFPDRFSGHQFPNYSSELNVNALLLGDSALYLCASSSIANTQYFGPGTRLTVL.

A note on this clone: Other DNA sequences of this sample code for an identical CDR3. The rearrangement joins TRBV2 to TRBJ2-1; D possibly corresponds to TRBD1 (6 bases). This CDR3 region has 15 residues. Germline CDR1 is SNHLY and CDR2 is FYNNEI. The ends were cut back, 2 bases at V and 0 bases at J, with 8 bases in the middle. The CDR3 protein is CASSETGSSYNEQFF. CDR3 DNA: TGTGCCAGCAGTGAAACAGGGAGCTCCTACAATGAGCAGTTCTTC.

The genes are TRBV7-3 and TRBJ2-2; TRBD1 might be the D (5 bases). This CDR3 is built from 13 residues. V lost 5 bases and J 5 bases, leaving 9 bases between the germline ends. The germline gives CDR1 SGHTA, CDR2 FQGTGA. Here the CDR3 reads CASSRSGTGELFF. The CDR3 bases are TGTGCCAGCAGCCGGTCAGGGACCGGGGAGCTGTTTTTT.

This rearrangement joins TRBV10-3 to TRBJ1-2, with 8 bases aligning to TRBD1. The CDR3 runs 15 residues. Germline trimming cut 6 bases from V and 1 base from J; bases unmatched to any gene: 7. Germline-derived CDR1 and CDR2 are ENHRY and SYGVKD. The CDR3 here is CAIRKSGQVNYGYTF. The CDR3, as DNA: TGTGCCATCAGAAAATCGGGACAGGTTAACTATGGCTACACCTTC.

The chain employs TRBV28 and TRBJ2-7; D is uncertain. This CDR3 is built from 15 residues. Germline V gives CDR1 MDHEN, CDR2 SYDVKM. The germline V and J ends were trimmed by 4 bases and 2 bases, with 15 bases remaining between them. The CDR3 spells CASSSPGEQPYEQYF. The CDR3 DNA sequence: TGTGCCAGCAGTTCTCCGGGTGAACAACCCTACGAGCAGTACTTC.

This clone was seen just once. As DNA, the CDR3 is TGTGCCAGCAGTGGACACAGGTATAGCAATCAGCCCCAGCATTTT. Its protein product is CASSGHRYSNQPQHF. The rearrangement joins TRBV6-1 to TRBJ1-5; D possibly corresponds to TRBD1 (5 bases). CDR3 length equals 15 residues. CDR1 MNHNS and CDR2 SASEGT come from the germline V gene. V lost 4 bases and J 0 bases, leaving 10 bases between the germline ends.

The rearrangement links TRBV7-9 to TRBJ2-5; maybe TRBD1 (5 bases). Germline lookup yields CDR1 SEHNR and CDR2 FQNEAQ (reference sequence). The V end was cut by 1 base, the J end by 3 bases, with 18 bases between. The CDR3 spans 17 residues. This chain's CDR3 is CASSLGKGNRPKETQYF. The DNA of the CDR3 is TGTGCCAGCAGCTTAGGGAAGGGGAACAGGCCCAAAGAGACCCAGTACTTC.

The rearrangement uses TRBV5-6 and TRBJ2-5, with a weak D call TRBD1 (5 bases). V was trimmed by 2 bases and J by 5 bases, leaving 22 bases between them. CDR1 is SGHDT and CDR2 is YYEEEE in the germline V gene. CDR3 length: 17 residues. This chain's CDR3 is CASSFRVGENLGETQYF. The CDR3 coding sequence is TGTGCCAGCAGCTTTCGAGTAGGGGAAAACCTGGGTGAGACCCAGTACTTC.

CDR3 sequence (DNA): TGCGCCAGCAGCTTAAGTCCAGCCCCTGAGACCCAGTACTTC. Translating gives CASSLSPAPETQYF. This chain joins TRBV5-1 and TRBJ2-5; D gene unclear. Per the germline V gene, CDR1 is SGHRS and CDR2 is YFSETQ. The CDR3 is 14 amino acids. The V gene lost 2 bases and the J gene lost 5 bases, with 13 bases spanning the gap.

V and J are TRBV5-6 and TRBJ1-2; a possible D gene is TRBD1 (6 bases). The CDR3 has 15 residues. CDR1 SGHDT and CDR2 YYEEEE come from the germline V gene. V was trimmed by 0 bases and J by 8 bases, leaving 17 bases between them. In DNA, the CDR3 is TGTGCCAGCAGCTTGGGCTGGACCGGGACACAAGGCTACACCTTC. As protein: CASSLGWTGTQGYTF.

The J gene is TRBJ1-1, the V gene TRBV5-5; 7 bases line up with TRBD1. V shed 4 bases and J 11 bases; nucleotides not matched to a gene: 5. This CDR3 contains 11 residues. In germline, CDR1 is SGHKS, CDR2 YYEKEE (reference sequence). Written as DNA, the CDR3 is TGTGCCAGCAGCCTGGACAGGAGGGCTTTCTTT. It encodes CASSLDRRAFF.

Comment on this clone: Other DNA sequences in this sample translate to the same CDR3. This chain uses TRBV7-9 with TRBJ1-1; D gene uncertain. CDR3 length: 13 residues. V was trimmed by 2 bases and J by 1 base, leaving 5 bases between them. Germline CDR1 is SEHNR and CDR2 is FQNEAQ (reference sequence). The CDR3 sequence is CASSLTTNTEAFF. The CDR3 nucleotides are TGTGCCAGCAGCTTAACCACGAACACTGAAGCTTTCTTT.

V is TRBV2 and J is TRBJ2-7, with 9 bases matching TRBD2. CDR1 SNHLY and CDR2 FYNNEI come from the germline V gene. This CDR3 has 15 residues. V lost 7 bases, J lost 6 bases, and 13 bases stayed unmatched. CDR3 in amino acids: CASKGPISGSFEQYF. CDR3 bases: TGTGCCAGCAAAGGTCCGATTAGCGGGAGTTTCGAGCAGTACTTC.

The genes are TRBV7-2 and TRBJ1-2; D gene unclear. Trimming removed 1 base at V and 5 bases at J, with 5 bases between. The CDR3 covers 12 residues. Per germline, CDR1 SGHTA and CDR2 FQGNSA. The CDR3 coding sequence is TGTGCCAGCAGCTTAGAGGAGTATGGCTACACCTTC. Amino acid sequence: CASSLEEYGYTF.

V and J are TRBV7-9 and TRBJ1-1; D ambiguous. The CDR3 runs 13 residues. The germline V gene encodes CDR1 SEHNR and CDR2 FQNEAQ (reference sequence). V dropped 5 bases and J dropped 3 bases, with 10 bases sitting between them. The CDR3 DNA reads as TGTGCCAGCAGCGAAGGGTCTTACACTGAAGCTTTCTTT. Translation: CASSEGSYTEAFF.

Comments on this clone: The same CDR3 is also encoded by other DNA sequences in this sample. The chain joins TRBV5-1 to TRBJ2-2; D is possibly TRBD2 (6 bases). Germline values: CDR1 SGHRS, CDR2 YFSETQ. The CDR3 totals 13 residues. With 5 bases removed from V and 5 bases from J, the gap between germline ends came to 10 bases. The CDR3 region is CASSFRGTGELFF. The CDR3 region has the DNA TGCGCCAGCAGTTTTCGGGGGACCGGGGAGCTGTTTTTT.

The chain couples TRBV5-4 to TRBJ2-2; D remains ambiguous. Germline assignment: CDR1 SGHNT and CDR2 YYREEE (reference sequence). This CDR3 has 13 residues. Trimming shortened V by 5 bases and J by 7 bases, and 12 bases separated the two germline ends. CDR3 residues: CASSSGVRGELFF. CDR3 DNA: TGTGCCAGCAGTTCCGGAGTCCGCGGGGAGCTGTTTTTT.

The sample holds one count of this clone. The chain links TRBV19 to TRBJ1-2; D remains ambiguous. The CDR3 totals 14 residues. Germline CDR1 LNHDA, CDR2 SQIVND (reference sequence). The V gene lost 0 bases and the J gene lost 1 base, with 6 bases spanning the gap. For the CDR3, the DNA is TGTGCCAGTAGTATAGAGCGGAATAACTATGGCTACACCTTC. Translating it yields CASSIERNNYGYTF. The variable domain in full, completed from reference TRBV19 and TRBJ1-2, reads DGGITQSPKYLFRKEGQNVTLSCEQNLNHDAMYWYRQDPGQGLRLIYYSQIVNDFQKGDIAEGYSVSREKKESFPLTVTSAQKNPTAFYLCASSIERNNYGYTFGSGTRLTVV.